This record looks at one T cell receptor beta chain sequence and its context. This sample is drawn from a study of blood T cell repertoires in COVID-19. The overall study: Sites in the United States, Italy and Spain provided acute and convalescent COVID-19 samples. Nucleic acid was either cDNA or gDNA, and it came from T cells, B-cell-depleted T cells, or PBMCs.

Germline V CDR1 and CDR2: MNHEY, SVGEGT. The CDR3 loop spans 14 amino acids. J was trimmed by 3 bases and V by 6 bases; bases with no gene match: 8. Source study methods: Counts of nucleated cells, estimated from reference gene primer amplification, were obtained. Here immunoSEQ multiplex PCR was the method, and the copy in TCRdb shows in-frame clones only, minus some. Clone size and V and J calls were adopted from that table, with D and trimming inferred from the DNA. The data show around 200,000 clones, more than 60% seen once. This TCR was recovered from a man between 45 and 60 years old who had recovered from COVID-19. Material: peripheral blood. The chain joins TRBV6-2 or TRBV6-3 to TRBJ2-7; TRBD1 matches 7 bases. The CDR3 sequence is CASSEGALNYEQYF. CDR3 sequence (DNA): TGTGCCAGCAGCGAGGGGGCGCTTAACTACGAGCAGTACTTC.